This T cell receptor beta chain was recorded in a study of blood T cell repertoires in COVID-19. Study-level background: From the United States, Italy and Spain came samples of acute and convalescent COVID-19. PBMCs, B-cell-depleted T cells, or T cells were the source of the cDNA or gDNA that made up the material.

Original handling: Amplification of reference gene primers was used by the study to estimate nucleated cell counts. Profiling relied on immunoSEQ multiplex PCR, and the TCRdb table lists in-frame clones only, not all of them. V, J and clone size are taken as reported in that table, and D and trimming were inferred from the DNA itself. Of approximately 300,000 clones listed, roughly 90% are singletons. Germline V lookup: CDR1 SGHAT, CDR2 FQNNGV. The CDR3 is 14 residues long. V was trimmed by 2 bases and J by 4 bases, leaving 9 bases between them. The chain links TRBV11-2 to TRBJ1-3, with a weak D call TRBD1 (5 bases). This TCR derives from a man younger than 30 who had recovered from COVID-19. Material: peripheral blood. CDR3: CASSLRGNGNTIYF. CDR3 DNA sequence: TGTGCCAGCAGCTTACGGGGGAACGGAAACACCATATATTTT.